This TCR beta chain was retrieved from a study of TIL therapy for anti-PD-1-resistant metastatic lung cancer. Trimming shortened V by 2 bases and J by 1 base, and 11 bases separated the two germline ends. The CDR3 contains 15 residues. CDR1 PRHDT and CDR2 FYEKMQ come from the germline V gene (reference sequence). This was the immunoSEQ v3 assay. Assay used: immunoSEQ multiplex PCR; TCRdb lists only in-frame clones, some missing. The sample consists of 57,000 or so clones, roughly 87% of them appearing once. The time point: pre-treatment sample, taken before nivolumab and TIL therapy. This sequence joins TRBV13 and TRBJ1-1; D may be TRBD1 (5 bases). The source of this sequence is a person between 30 and 79 years old with non-small cell lung cancer. The sample consisted of blood, taken at baseline. CDR3 sequence reads: CASSLRGAGNTEAFF. CDR3 sequence (DNA): TGTGCCAGCAGCTTAAGAGGGGCAGGGAACACTGAAGCTTTCTTT.